Below are 15 T cell receptor beta chains sequenced from a single sample in a study of T-cell reconstitution after alpha-beta-depleted transplantation in children. The authors prepared the TCRbeta library with unique molecular identifiers. TCRdb reprocessed the PCR reads with MiXCR, giving one entry per CDR3 protein. The profile shows about 200,000 distinct CDR3 sequences, approximately 15% of them singletons. The sample here was PBMCs from the stem cell graft donor, taken from the stem cell graft. The receptors stem from a human donor who donated a stem cell graft to a child with acute lymphoblastic leukemia.

This clonotype occurred many times. This chain uses TRBV27 with TRBJ2-7; D could derive from TRBD1 or TRBD2 (6 bases each). This CDR3 spans 16 amino acids. V lost 2 bases and J lost 3, with 17 bases in between. Germline values: CDR1 MNHEY, CDR2 SMNVEV (reference sequence). In DNA, the CDR3 is TGTGCCAGCAGTTTACAGGGGACTCTACTTGTCTACGAGCAGTACTTC. Translated: CASSLQGTLLVYEQYF.

This clonotype has a single count. One end of the junction is discordant with germline, which a read error may explain. This chain's CDR3 is CTSSLYRGGTSGPDTQYF. Written as DNA, the CDR3 is TGTACCAGCAGTTTATATCGGGGGGGGACTAGCGGCCCCGATACGCAGTATTTT. The V call is TRBV6-4, the J call TRBJ2-3; TRBD2 aligns across 11 bases. This CDR3 spans 18 amino acids. Germline CDR1 reads MRHNA; CDR2 reads SNTAGT.

The chain recombines TRBV11-2 with TRBJ2-7; D is ambiguous. This CDR3 has 14 amino acids. Trimming took off 7 bases at V and 0 bases at J, with 13 bases between the two ends. Germline V gives CDR1 SGHAT, CDR2 FQNNGV. CDR3 amino acids: CASTRMAVSYEQYF. Here the CDR3 DNA reads TGTGCCAGCACCCGGATGGCCGTCTCCTACGAGCAGTACTTC.

Ten or more counts support this clonotype. This chain connects TRBV12-3 or TRBV12-4 to TRBJ2-7; the D gene could be TRBD1 or TRBD2 (6 bases each). Trimming removed 3 bases at V and 4 bases at J, with 13 bases between. This CDR3 spans 14 amino acids. This CDR3 is CASSFTGGRYEQYF. In DNA, the CDR3 is TGTGCCAGCAGTTTTACCGGGGGCAGGTACGAGCAGTACTTC.

The CDR3 loop reads CASTWRFLRDPLGDTQYF. The CDR3, as DNA: TGTGCCAGCACTTGGCGTTTTTTAAGGGACCCCTTGGGAGATACGCAGTATTTT. The gene calls are TRBV5-6 and TRBJ2-3; either TRBD1 or TRBD2 may fit D (5 bases each). The CDR3 length is 18 residues. Germline loops: CDR1 SGHDT, CDR2 YYEEEE. V was pared by 6 bases and J by 5 bases, with 28 bases between.

This clonotype was seen at least ten times. The CDR3 nucleotides read TGTGCCAGCAGTTACGGCAACGGACTAGTCCACGAGCAGTACTTC. Encoded protein: CASSYGNGLVHEQYF. J is TRBJ2-7 and V is TRBV6-5; TRBD2 matches at 7 bases. Germline V gene data show CDR1 as MNHEY and CDR2 as SVGAGI. CDR3 length: 15 amino acids. With 2 bases clipped from V and 5 bases from J, the junction kept 9 bases outside the gene matches.

This clonotype was found many times. As DNA, the CDR3 is TGCGCCAGCAGCACAGGACTAGCGGGAGGTAGCAATGAGCAGTTCTTC. The encoded protein is CASSTGLAGGSNEQFF. The rearrangement uses TRBV5-1 and TRBJ2-1, with TRBD2 matching over 14 bases. J gave up 6 bases and V 4 bases, and 6 bases lay outside the gene matches. Per the germline V gene, CDR1 is SGHRS and CDR2 is YFSETQ. This CDR3 has 16 amino acids.

This chain connects TRBV19 to TRBJ2-1, with 9 bases matching TRBD2. CDR1 is LNHDA and CDR2 is SQIVND in the germline V gene (reference sequence). V lost 7 bases to trimming and J lost 3 bases; unmatched junction nucleotides: 7. This CDR3 region has 15 residues. CDR3 amino acids: CASTPGLASYNEQFF. The CDR3 region has the DNA TGTGCCAGTACCCCGGGACTAGCTAGCTACAATGAGCAGTTCTTC.

This clonotype was seen repeatedly, ten times or more. The chain carries TRBV4-1 and TRBJ1-2, with D unresolved. The CDR3 extends over 11 amino acids. Trimming removed 3 bases at V and 14 bases at J, with 13 bases between. CDR1 MGHRA and CDR2 YSYEKL come from the germline V gene. The DNA for the CDR3 is TGCGCCAGCAGCCATTACGGTGGTAGGACCTTC. Encoded protein: CASSHYGGRTF.

This clonotype was seen at least ten times. V gene TRBV20-1 combines with J gene TRBJ2-1; D may be TRBD2 (6 bases). This CDR3 has 19 residues. Germline CDR1 DFQATT, CDR2 SNEGSKA (reference sequence). The V gene lost 4 bases and the J gene lost 7 bases, with 32 bases spanning the gap. The CDR3 sequence is CSAINIGVAGRPGENEQFF. The CDR3 coding sequence is TGCAGTGCTATAAACATCGGGGTGGCGGGAAGACCGGGTGAGAATGAGCAGTTCTTC.

The rearrangement links TRBV12-3 or TRBV12-4 to TRBJ2-7; tentatively, D is TRBD2 (6 bases). This CDR3 spans 14 amino acids. The germline V and J ends were trimmed by 8 bases and 5 bases, with 19 bases remaining between them. The CDR3 DNA is TGTGCCAGCGCCTCACGGGGGTCCGCGGACGAGCAGTACTTC. Translated: CASASRGSADEQYF.

This clonotype showed up many times. J is TRBJ2-1 and V is TRBV12-3 or TRBV12-4; D gene ambiguous. V shed 3 bases and J shed 0 bases, with 9 bases lying between them. There are 15 residues in the CDR3. The CDR3 is CASSLDGTSYNEQFF. For the CDR3, the DNA is TGTGCCAGCAGTTTGGATGGTACCTCCTACAATGAGCAGTTCTTC.

The chain uses TRBV15 and TRBJ1-2; TRBD1 matches 9 bases. The CDR3 spans 15 residues. Germline CDR1 and CDR2: LNHNV and YYDKDF (reference sequence). V dropped 4 bases and J dropped 1; count of bases not matched to a gene: 4. In nucleotides, the CDR3 is TGTGCCACCAGCAACCTGACAGGGGGTAACTATGGCTACACCTTC. It encodes CATSNLTGGNYGYTF. The complete variable domain, with remaining parts taken from reference TRBV15 and TRBJ1-2, reads DAMVIQNPRYQVTQFGKPVTLSCSQTLNHNVMYWYQQKSSQAPKLLFHYYDKDFNNEADTPDNFQSRRPNTSFCFLDIRSPGLGDTAMYLCATSNLTGGNYGYTFGSGTRLTVV.

The CDR3 here is CASSLGTSGPGRNIQYF. CDR3 DNA: TGTGCCAGCAGCTTAGGGACTAGCGGTCCCGGAAGAAACATTCAGTACTTC. The V and J genes are TRBV7-6 and TRBJ2-4, with 10 bases identical to TRBD2. The ends lost 1 base at V and 6 bases at J; junction bases unmatched: 9. The germline V gene encodes CDR1 SGHVS and CDR2 FNYEAQ. This CDR3 comprises 17 residues.

The chain has TRBV5-5 and TRBJ2-2; 7 nucleotides line up with TRBD1. Per the germline V gene, CDR1 is SGHKS and CDR2 is YYEKEE (reference sequence). V lost 4 bases to trimming and J lost 6 bases; unmatched junction nucleotides: 9. The CDR3 is 15 residues long. In DNA form, the CDR3 reads TGTGCCAGCAGCCTGGGACAGATTGGGGCCGGGGAGCTGTTTTTT. Protein: CASSLGQIGAGELFF.